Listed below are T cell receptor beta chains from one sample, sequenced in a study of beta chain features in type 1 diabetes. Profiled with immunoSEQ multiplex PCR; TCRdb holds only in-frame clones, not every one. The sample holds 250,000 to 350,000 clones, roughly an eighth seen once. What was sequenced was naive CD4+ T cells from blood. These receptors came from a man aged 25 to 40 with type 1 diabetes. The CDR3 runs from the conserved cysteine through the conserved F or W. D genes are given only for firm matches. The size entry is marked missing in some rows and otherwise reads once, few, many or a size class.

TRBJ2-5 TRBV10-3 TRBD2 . CAISELAGGLETQYF TGTGCCATCAGTGAGCTAGCGGGAGGGCTCGAGACCCAGTACTTC
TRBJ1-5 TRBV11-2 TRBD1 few CASSLGQGVRQPQHF TGTGCCAGCAGCTTAGGACAGGGGGTGCGTCAGCCCCAGCATTTT
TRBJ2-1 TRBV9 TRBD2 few CASSGQREGISEQFF TGTGCCAGCAGCGGGCAGCGGGAGGGCATATCCGAGCAGTTCTTC
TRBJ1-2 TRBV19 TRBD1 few CASSTRLWTGTYTF TGTGCCAGTAGTACTCGACTCTGGACAGGGACCTACACCTTC
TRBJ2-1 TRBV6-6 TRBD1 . CASTDGDSYNEQFF TGTGCCAGCACGGATGGGGACAGCTACAATGAGCAGTTCTTC
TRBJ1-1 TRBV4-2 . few CASSRTLRTEGSEAFF TGTGCCAGCAGCCGAACCCTGAGGACGGAGGGGTCTGAAGCTTTCTTT
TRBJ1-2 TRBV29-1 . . CSVTTGTVYGYTF TGCAGCGTGACTACAGGGACGGTTTATGGCTACACCTTC
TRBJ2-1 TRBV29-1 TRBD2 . CSAGLAEAYNEQFF TGCAGCGCGGGACTAGCGGAGGCCTACAATGAGCAGTTCTTC
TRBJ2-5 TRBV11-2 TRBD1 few CASSSWDRDETQYF TGTGCCAGCAGCTCATGGGACAGGGACGAGACCCAGTACTTC
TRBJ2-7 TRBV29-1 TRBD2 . CSVSGGGTYEQYF TGCAGCGTGAGTGGCGGGGGGACCTACGAGCAGTACTTC
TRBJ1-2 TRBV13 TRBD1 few CASSSHPGQGADGYTF TGTGCCAGCAGCTCCCATCCGGGACAGGGGGCGGATGGCTACACCTTC
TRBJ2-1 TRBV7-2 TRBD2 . CASSLASGTNEQFF TGTGCCAGCAGCTTAGCCAGCGGGACCAATGAGCAGTTCTTC
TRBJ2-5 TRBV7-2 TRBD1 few CASSRGQRETQYF TGTGCCAGCAGCCGGGGACAGAGAGAGACCCAGTACTTC
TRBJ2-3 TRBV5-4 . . CASSLRDITDTQYF TGTGCCAGCAGCTTGCGGGATATCACAGATACGCAGTATTTT
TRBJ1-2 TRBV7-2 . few CASSLNQRYGYTF TGTGCCAGCAGCTTAAATCAGCGCTATGGCTACACCTTC
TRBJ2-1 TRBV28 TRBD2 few CASSSGTSGTNEQFF TGTGCCAGCAGTTCCGGGACTAGCGGGACTAATGAGCAGTTCTTC
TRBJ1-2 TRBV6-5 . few CASNAGDYYGYTF TGTGCCAGCAACGCAGGGGATTACTATGGCTACACCTTC
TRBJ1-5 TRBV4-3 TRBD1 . CASSPGTADQVEPQHF TGCGCCAGCAGCCCCGGGACAGCAGATCAGGTCGAGCCCCAGCATTTT
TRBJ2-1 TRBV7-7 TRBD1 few CASSSGTGGDTKQFF TGTGCCAGCAGCTCCGGGACAGGGGGCGATACTAAGCAGTTCTTC
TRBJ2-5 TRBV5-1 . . CASSVSQGNQETQYF TGCGCCAGCAGCGTGTCACAGGGAAACCAAGAGACCCAGTACTTC
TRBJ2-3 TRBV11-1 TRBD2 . CASSLVSLTSGASTDTQYF TGTGCCAGCAGCTTAGTAAGTCTTACTAGCGGGGCGTCCACAGATACGCAGTATTTT
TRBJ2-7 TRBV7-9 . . CASSLGRGGNSYEQYF TGTGCCAGCAGCTTAGGGCGCGGCGGAAACTCCTACGAGCAGTACTTC
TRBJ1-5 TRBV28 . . CASNQSNQPQHF TGTGCCAGCAACCAGTCGAATCAGCCCCAGCATTTT
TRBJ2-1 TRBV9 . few CASSVGGDEQFF TGTGCCAGCAGCGTAGGGGGGGATGAGCAGTTCTTC
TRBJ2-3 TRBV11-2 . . CASSTDPGPTDTQYF TGTGCCAGCAGCACTGATCCAGGGCCGACAGATACGCAGTATTTT
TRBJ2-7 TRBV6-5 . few CASSYGGTSTYEQYF TGTGCCAGCAGTTACGGAGGGACTTCCACCTACGAGCAGTACTTC